The 25 T cell receptor beta chains presented below share a single source sample, sequenced in a study of blood T cell repertoires in COVID-19 (dated by TCRdb to 2020 to 2021). Libraries came from the immunoSEQ multiplex PCR assay. TCRdb provides this immuneACCESS table in a form limited to in-frame rearrangements. Some clones are lacking; in checked studies, under half of them reflect an unresolved V gene, and why the rest are absent is not known. The sample profile shows roughly 250,000 clones; about 90% of them were found once. The top ten clonotypes cover approximately 2.2% of the sample. The sequenced sample was peripheral blood. Receptors originate from a woman aged 45-65 years with acute or convalescent COVID-19.

The chain is built from TRBV28 and TRBJ2-5; 8 bases are a match to TRBD1. Germline trimming cut 1 base from V and 2 bases from J; bases unmatched to any gene: 9. CDR1 is MDHEN and CDR2 is SYDVKM in the germline V gene. CDR3 length: 17 amino acids. CDR3 region: CASSLYYRTGTQETQYF. The CDR3 nucleotides read TGTGCCAGCAGTTTATATTACAGGACAGGGACACAAGAGACCCAGTACTTC.

This clone was seen a single time. As DNA, the CDR3 is TGTGCCAGCAGCCCCTCCCCAGGCGGGGGTAGGTTCTTC. It translates to CASSPSPGGGRFF. The V and J genes are TRBV9 and TRBJ2-1; 7 nucleotides align to TRBD2. CDR1 and CDR2 (germline): SGDLS, YYNGEE. V was clipped by 4 bases and J by 15 bases; unmatched bases: 13. The CDR3 contains 13 residues.

The genes are TRBV5-1 and TRBJ2-7; 9 bases map to TRBD2. The germline V gene has CDR1 SGHRS and CDR2 YFSETQ. This CDR3 comprises 15 residues. V lost 2 bases, J lost 2 bases, and 5 bases stayed unmatched. The CDR3 sequence is CASSFLAGSPYEQYF. The CDR3 nucleotides are TGCGCCAGCAGCTTCCTAGCGGGAAGCCCCTACGAGCAGTACTTC.

The genes are TRBV4-1 and TRBJ2-5; TRBD2 matches at 13 bases. Trimming took 5 bases from V and 3 from J; bases not matched to a gene: 6. The CDR3 is made up of 16 amino acids. Looked up from germline, CDR1 is MGHRA and CDR2 is YSYEKL. The CDR3 DNA follows: TGCGCCAGCAGCACACGGACTAGCGGGAGTGAAGAGACCCAGTACTTC. Amino acids: CASSTRTSGSEETQYF.

Only one count was recorded for this clone. The V call is TRBV20-1, the J call TRBJ1-2; 7 bases align to TRBD1. The CDR3 has 11 residues. Germline V gene data show CDR1 as DFQATT and CDR2 as SNEGSKA (reference sequence). Here the CDR3 reads CSVNRGHGYTF. The CDR3 DNA is TGCAGCGTTAACAGGGGCCATGGCTACACCTTC.

This chain's CDR3 is CASSFGASGAYEQYF. In DNA form, the CDR3 reads TGTGCCAGCAGTTTTGGTGCGTCGGGGGCCTACGAGCAGTACTTC. The chain uses TRBV28 and TRBJ2-7, with a tentative D call TRBD2 (6 bases). Germline V CDR1 and CDR2: MDHEN, SYDVKM. CDR3 length equals 15 residues. The germline V and J ends were trimmed by 3 bases and 2 bases, with 14 bases remaining between them.

The chain links TRBV30 to TRBJ1-5, with 9 positions matching TRBD1. The length of the CDR3 is 16 residues. Germline CDR1 is GTSNPN and CDR2 is SVGIG (reference sequence). Unmatched junction bases numbered 16, after V lost 7 bases and J lost 6 bases. CDR3 coding DNA: TGTGCCTACAGCCCGACCGGGACAGGGTCCGGTCAGCCCCAGCATTTT. This gives the protein CAYSPTGTGSGQPQHF.

V is TRBV14 and J is TRBJ2-3; 10 bases agree with TRBD2. CDR1 and CDR2 from the germline V gene are SGHDN and FVKESK. The CDR3 length is 16 residues. Germline trimming cut 4 bases from V and 6 bases from J; bases unmatched to any gene: 10. The chain's CDR3 is CASSRLGTSEQDTQYF. Here the CDR3 DNA reads TGTGCCAGCAGCCGACTGGGGACTAGCGAACAGGATACGCAGTATTTT.

The chain links TRBV18 to TRBJ1-5; D is possibly TRBD1 (6 bases). Trimming shortened V by 6 bases and J by 4 bases, and 10 bases separated the two germline ends. This CDR3 spans 13 amino acids. Per the germline V gene, CDR1 is KGHSH and CDR2 is LQKENI. CDR3 in DNA: TGTGCCAGCTCGCACAGGGAAAATCAGCCCCAGCATTTT. Encoded protein: CASSHRENQPQHF.

As DNA, the CDR3 is TGTGCCAGCGGAGGACAGAGCCAAGAGACCCAGTACTTC. This sequence encodes CASGGQSQETQYF. The rearrangement uses TRBV28 and TRBJ2-5, with D possibly TRBD1 on 6 matching bases. V lost 8 bases, J lost 1 base, and 11 bases lay in between. Germline V gene data show CDR1 as MDHEN and CDR2 as SYDVKM. The CDR3 is made up of 13 amino acids.

The chain has TRBV13 and TRBJ1-5; D not certain. This CDR3 spans 14 amino acids. Germline CDR1 is PRHDT and CDR2 is FYEKMQ (reference sequence). Trimming removed 0 bases at V and 4 bases at J, with 7 bases between. CDR3 nucleotides: TGTGCCAGCAGCTTAGGGTTTAGTAATCAGCCCCAGCATTTT. It specifies CASSLGFSNQPQHF.

The V gene is TRBV5-1, the J gene TRBJ1-3; 7 bases agree with TRBD1. The CDR3 contains 15 residues. The J segment lost 3 bases and the V segment lost 5 bases, leaving 8 bases of the junction unmatched. Germline assignment: CDR1 SGHRS and CDR2 YFSETQ. The CDR3: CASRPGGTVGNTIYF. In nucleotides, the CDR3 is TGCGCCAGCAGACCGGGAGGGACAGTTGGAAACACCATATATTTT.

This clone was observed a single time. The rearrangement uses TRBV2 and TRBJ2-6; 16 nucleotides match TRBD2. The germline gives CDR1 SNHLY, CDR2 FYNNEI. With V trimmed by 7 bases and J by 4 bases, 7 bases remained unmatched. CDR3 length: 18 amino acids. The CDR3 here is CASTGGTSGRGGANVLTF. The CDR3, as DNA: TGTGCCAGCACCGGTGGGACTAGCGGGAGGGGCGGGGCCAACGTCCTGACTTTC.

The chain carries TRBV5-6 and TRBJ2-1, with 7 bases lining up with TRBD2. Germline V gene lookup returns CDR1 SGHDT and CDR2 YYEEEE. J lost 5 bases, V lost 3 bases, and 8 bases had no gene match. The CDR3 is 15 amino acids. The chain's CDR3 is CASSSPGLWDNEQFF. The CDR3 DNA reads TGTGCCAGCAGCTCACCGGGACTATGGGACAATGAGCAGTTCTTC.

This clone was detected only once. V and J are TRBV7-2 and TRBJ1-2, with D maybe TRBD1 (5 bases). The CDR3 spans 14 residues. V was cut by 5 bases and J by 4 bases, with 14 bases left in between. Germline values: CDR1 SGHTA, CDR2 FQGNSA. The CDR3: CASSGNQGTYGYTF. The CDR3 DNA is TGTGCCAGCAGCGGTAATCAGGGTACCTATGGCTACACCTTC.

The J gene is TRBJ2-7, the V gene TRBV5-1; possible D gene TRBD2, 5 bases. Looked up from germline, CDR1 is SGHRS and CDR2 is YFSETQ. Trimming left V 1 base short and J 7 bases short, with 9 bases between. The length of the CDR3 is 12 residues. The CDR3 DNA reads as TGCGCCAGCAGCTTGAACGGGGTTGAGCAGTACTTC. Amino acids: CASSLNGVEQYF.

The V call is TRBV20-1, the J call TRBJ2-7; D possibly corresponds to TRBD2 (6 bases). Germline CDR1 DFQATT, CDR2 SNEGSKA (reference sequence). The V gene lost 3 bases and the J gene lost 2 bases, with 17 bases spanning the gap. The CDR3 consists of 15 residues. This chain's CDR3 is CSASGFGGPPYEQYF. The CDR3 DNA follows: TGCAGTGCTAGTGGATTCGGAGGGCCGCCCTACGAGCAGTACTTC.

The chain has TRBV4-2 and TRBJ1-3, with a tentative D call TRBD1 (6 bases). Germline V gene lookup returns CDR1 LGHNA and CDR2 YNFKEQ. The V end lost 5 bases, the J end lost 2 bases, and 13 bases lay between the germline ends. This CDR3 has 15 residues. The CDR3 here is CASSSEQGAGNTIYF. The CDR3 DNA sequence: TGTGCCAGCAGCTCCGAACAGGGTGCTGGAAACACCATATATTTT.

The chain uses TRBV10-3 and TRBJ2-6; D perhaps matches TRBD2 (6 bases). This CDR3 region has 20 residues. Trimming left V 3 bases short and J 2 bases short, with 23 bases between. The germline V gene has CDR1 ENHRY and CDR2 SYGVKD. CDR3 residues: CAISDFGRGREPPGANVLTF. The DNA for the CDR3 is TGTGCCATCAGTGATTTCGGGCGGGGCAGGGAACCCCCTGGGGCCAACGTCCTGACTTTC.

V and J are TRBV7-8 and TRBJ1-1; 9 bases align to TRBD1. In germline, CDR1 is SGHVS, CDR2 FQNEAQ. The V segment lost 3 bases and the J segment 5 bases; nucleotides outside the gene matches: 7. The CDR3 runs 15 residues. The CDR3 nucleotides are TGTGCCAGCAGCTTGTTAGGGACAGGGAGGACTGAAGCTTTCTTT. This sequence encodes CASSLLGTGRTEAFF.

DNA for the CDR3: TGTGCCAGCAGCTCCGGGGGAGGCCAATACAATGAGCAGTTCTTC. It codes for CASSSGGGQYNEQFF. The V and J genes are TRBV5-4 and TRBJ2-1; maybe TRBD2 (6 bases). The V end lost 3 bases, the J end lost 4 bases, and 14 bases lay between the germline ends. The CDR3 consists of 15 residues. Germline V gene data show CDR1 as SGHNT and CDR2 as YYREEE (reference sequence).

This sequence joins TRBV27 and TRBJ2-7, with a possible D match to TRBD2 (6 bases). With 5 bases removed from V and 6 bases from J, the gap between germline ends came to 20 bases. CDR1 MNHEY and CDR2 SMNVEV come from the germline V gene (reference sequence). The CDR3 runs to 15 residues. The CDR3 DNA is TGTGCCAGCAGTCGGCCGGGAGCACAAAAGGGCGAGCAGTACTTC. Its protein product is CASSRPGAQKGEQYF.

This chain joins TRBV29-1 and TRBJ2-7; TRBD1 might be the D (6 bases). This CDR3 is 13 amino acids long. Germline loops: CDR1 SQVTM, CDR2 ANQGSEA. Trimming cost V 6 bases and J 3 bases, with 15 bases left between them. The CDR3 DNA follows: TGCAGCGTCGAGGGTCTACAGGGCTACGAGCAGTACTTC. It codes for CSVEGLQGYEQYF.

The chain links TRBV10-3 to TRBJ2-7; TRBD2 matches 7 bases. This CDR3 is 14 amino acids long. The germline V gene encodes CDR1 ENHRY and CDR2 SYGVKD. V gave up 0 bases and J gave up 3 bases; unmatched junction bases: 2. CDR3 DNA: TGTGCCATCAGTGAGTCGGCGGGGGTCTACGAGCAGTACTTC. Its protein product is CAISESAGVYEQYF.

The chain has TRBV7-3 and TRBJ2-2; 12 positions agree with TRBD2. Trimming removed 4 bases from V and 7 bases from J; junction bases left unmatched: 4. Per germline, CDR1 SGHTA and CDR2 FQGTGA. The CDR3 runs to 15 residues. CDR3 DNA: TGTGCCAGCAGCTGGACTAGCGGGACTTACGGGGAGCTGTTTTTT. Translating it yields CASSWTSGTYGELFF.